This T cell receptor beta chain came from a study of tumor T cells in aggressive B-cell lymphoma. From germline, CDR1 is MNHEY and CDR2 SMNVEV (reference sequence). The V end was cut by 5 bases, the J end by 3 bases, with 17 bases between. The CDR3 runs to 16 residues. Data came from immunoSEQ multiplex PCR; TCRdb stores just in-frame clones and leaves some out. This sample has thousands of clones, with 75% to 85% found just once. Sequencing was carried out using tumor tissue. This sequence joins TRBV27 and TRBJ2-1; weak D call: TRBD2 (5 bases). This TCR came from an adult with diffuse large B cell lymphoma. The CDR3 bases are TGTGCCAGCAGTATCTCAGCGGAGCCCCTCTACAATGAGCAGTTCTTC. Protein: CASSISAEPLYNEQFF.